Listed below are T cell receptor beta chains from one sample, sequenced in a study of T cells in Graves' hyperthyroidism and ophthalmopathy. One entry per CDR3 protein results from TCRdb running MiXCR on the multiplex PCR reads. This sample has 200,000 to 250,000 distinct CDR3 sequences, with 15% to 20% found just once. The material sequenced was blood. The receptors shown here come from a man between 45 and 60 years old with Graves' hyperthyroidism. Both conserved end residues are part of each CDR3. Fields, in order: CDR3 protein, D gene, clone size, V gene, J gene. D genes are given only for firm matches. Clone size is stated in some rows and not others, as once, few, many or a class when expanded.

CASSAPGSTGAQYF	-	many	TRBV9	TRBJ2-5
CASSSDRRSYNEQFF	-	many	TRBV7-8	TRBJ2-1
CASSLEFYEGGELFF	-	many	TRBV5-8	TRBJ2-2
CASSPQRVAGGLNEQFF	TRBD2	few	TRBV6-1	TRBJ2-1
CASRRLQSTVETQYF	-	many	TRBV7-9	TRBJ2-5
CASSALRKETQYF	-	many	TRBV12-3/TRBV12-4	TRBJ2-5
CASSIGDGPHNEQFF	-	few	TRBV19	TRBJ2-1
CASSYSTGAGDTQYF	TRBD1	many	TRBV6-6	TRBJ2-3
CASSYSGSGRNEQFF	TRBD2	-	TRBV6-2/TRBV6-3	TRBJ2-1
CSVEEQGYEQYF	TRBD1	few	TRBV29-1	TRBJ2-7
CASRGGATAYNEQFF	-	once	TRBV28	TRBJ2-1
CASGSSLGTGYQPQHF	-	many	TRBV12-5	TRBJ1-5
CAWSIQGANVLTF	-	-	TRBV30	TRBJ2-6
CATSPSGTSLEQYF	TRBD2	-	TRBV24-1	TRBJ2-7
CASSWDPNTEAFF	-	few	TRBV12-3/TRBV12-4	TRBJ1-1
CASSLKRIRGEAFF	-	-	TRBV27	TRBJ1-1
CSGVSGRTPYEQYF	TRBD2	many	TRBV20-1	TRBJ2-7
CASSPTSGRAAEQFF	TRBD2	few	TRBV4-1	TRBJ2-1